This T cell receptor beta chain emerged from a study of cytomegalovirus exposure and HLA in healthy donors. On this clone itself: The identical CDR3 is also encoded by other nucleotide sequences in the sample.

PCR amplification relied on 60 Vbeta primers (plus 13 Jbeta primers). The repertoire was sequenced with immunoSEQ multiplex PCR; TCRdb's copy has only in-frame clones and lacks some. The table records about 170,000 clones, less than 75% of them present only once. Input material: PBMCs. This TCR was recovered from a girl between 10 and 17 years old in good health and CMV-seronegative.

The CDR3 region is CASSLQGSNQPQHF. CDR3 nucleotides: TGTGCCAGCAGTTTACAGGGAAGCAATCAGCCCCAGCATTTT. The V and J genes are TRBV27 and TRBJ1-5; D perhaps matches TRBD1 (5 bases). The V end lost 2 bases, the J end lost 1 base, and 6 bases lay between the germline ends. CDR1 is MNHEY, CDR2 SMNVEV, per germline (reference sequence). The CDR3 extends over 14 amino acids.